A single sample gave rise to the 18 T cell receptor beta chains below, sequenced in a study of naive and memory T cell subsets. Study-wide results and caveats: A few larger clonotypes appeared in naive repertoires, especially CD8, possibly memory cells re-expressing CD45RA.

An equimolar mix of two oligonucleotides served as the beta constant-region primer for TRBC1 and TRBC2. Ligated cDNA was amplified by four rounds of PCR with nested alpha and beta constant-region primers and SP2. TCRdb reprocessed the UMI-ligation and nested PCR reads with MiXCR, giving one entry per CDR3 protein. The profile shows over 110,000 distinct CDR3 sequences, 15% to 20% of them singletons. These receptors' targets are unknown. Material for sequencing was naive CD8+ T cells from blood. These receptors originate from a human donor in good health.

This clonotype was found a few times. The V and J genes are TRBV27 and TRBJ2-7, with 9 nucleotides matching TRBD1. The CDR3 consists of 14 residues. J gave up 3 bases and V 5 bases, and 5 bases lay outside the gene matches. The germline gives CDR1 MNHEY, CDR2 SMNVEV (reference sequence). The DNA for the CDR3 is TGTGCCAGCAGTCGAAAGGACAGGGGCTACGAGCAGTACTTC. This codes for CASSRKDRGYEQYF.

This chain joins TRBV6-4 and TRBJ2-1; D is possibly TRBD1 (6 bases). This CDR3 comprises 15 residues. Between the trimmed V and J ends, which lost 11 bases and 2 bases, there was a span of 19 bases. The germline gives CDR1 MRHNA, CDR2 SNTAGT. The CDR3 sequence: CAGRDTEKPYNEQFF. The CDR3 DNA sequence: TGTGCCGGCCGGGACACCGAGAAACCCTACAATGAGCAGTTCTTC.

CDR3 in amino acids: CASSLAVDYGYTF. The CDR3 nucleotides are TGTGCCAGCAGCTTAGCTGTTGACTATGGCTACACCTTC. The J gene is TRBJ1-2, the V gene TRBV13; D remains unclear. The V gene lost 1 base and the J gene lost 3 bases, with 6 bases spanning the gap. This CDR3 has 13 amino acids. The V gene's germline CDR1 is PRHDT and CDR2 FYEKMQ (reference sequence).

A few counts support this clonotype. The gene calls are TRBV5-1 and TRBJ1-1, with 7 bases matching TRBD1. This CDR3 is built from 19 residues. The trim removed 3 bases at V and 4 bases at J, leaving 21 bases unmatched. Per the germline V gene, CDR1 is SGHRS and CDR2 is YFSETQ. CDR3 sequence reads: CASSSARTGQAVVSTEAFF. CDR3 in DNA: TGCGCCAGCAGCTCAGCTAGGACAGGACAGGCTGTTGTGAGCACTGAAGCTTTCTTT.

The chain recombines TRBV9 with TRBJ1-5, with 7 bases identical to TRBD1. The CDR3 has 14 residues. Germline loops: CDR1 SGDLS, CDR2 YYNGEE. The trim removed 3 bases at V and 6 bases at J, leaving 6 bases unmatched. This chain's CDR3 is CASSAGTASQPQHF. The CDR3 region has the DNA TGTGCCAGCAGCGCAGGGACAGCTTCTCAGCCCCAGCATTTT.

This clonotype came up a few times. The gene calls are TRBV6-1 and TRBJ2-1; D perhaps matches TRBD2 (5 bases). CDR3 length: 13 residues. The V end lost 3 bases, the J end lost 5 bases, and 8 bases lay between the germline ends. Germline CDR1 MNHNS, CDR2 SASEGT. The chain's CDR3 is CASSDWGDNEQFF. CDR3 in DNA: TGTGCCAGCAGTGATTGGGGAGACAATGAGCAGTTCTTC.

This clonotype has only a few counts. This chain uses TRBV12-3 or TRBV12-4 with TRBJ2-7; TRBD2 matches 9 bases. V dropped 3 bases and J dropped 2; count of bases not matched to a gene: 14. This CDR3 contains 18 residues. The DNA of the CDR3 is TGTGCCAGCAGTTTCCTTAGCTCCGATAGCGGGAGCCCCTACGAGCAGTACTTC. The encoded protein is CASSFLSSDSGSPYEQYF.

This clonotype was detected a few times. The chain couples TRBV7-9 to TRBJ2-2, with 8 bases identical to TRBD1. The CDR3 contains 14 residues. The germline V gene has CDR1 SEHNR and CDR2 FQNEAQ (reference sequence). The V segment lost 5 bases and the J segment 6 bases; nucleotides outside the gene matches: 5. CDR3 in amino acids: CASSPDREAGELFF. As DNA, the CDR3 is TGTGCCAGCAGCCCGGACAGGGAGGCCGGGGAGCTGTTTTTT.

The V call is TRBV6-2 or TRBV6-3, the J call TRBJ2-5; the D gene could be TRBD1 or TRBD2 (5 bases each). CDR1 MNHEY and CDR2 SVGEGT come from the germline V gene. The V end was cut by 2 bases, the J end by 4 bases, with 14 bases between. The CDR3 covers 15 residues. This CDR3 is CASSYRWERGETQYF. In DNA form, the CDR3 reads TGTGCCAGCAGTTACCGGTGGGAGAGGGGAGAGACCCAGTACTTC.

This clonotype was seen a handful of times. The J gene is TRBJ2-1, the V gene TRBV27; TRBD2 agrees at 9 bases. This CDR3 is built from 15 residues. CDR1 and CDR2 (germline): MNHEY, SMNVEV (reference sequence). Losses at the gene ends were 3 bases for V and 9 bases for J; bases not matched to a gene: 9. The CDR3 DNA is TGTGCCAGCAGTTTTGGGGTAGCGGGAGCCAGTGAGCAGTTCTTC. It translates to CASSFGVAGASEQFF.

This clonotype was seen only a few times. The chain recombines TRBV28 with TRBJ1-1; D not resolved. Trimming took 3 bases from V and 0 from J, leaving 8 bases between them. In germline, CDR1 is MDHEN, CDR2 SYDVKM. The CDR3 loop spans 14 amino acids. CDR3 amino acids: CASSFTELNTEAFF. Written as DNA, the CDR3 is TGTGCCAGCAGTTTTACAGAATTGAACACTGAAGCTTTCTTT.

The CDR3, as DNA: TGTGCCAGCAGTTCCCCCAACACTGAAGCTTTCTTT. Translating it yields CASSSPNTEAFF. The chain has TRBV28 and TRBJ1-1, with D unresolved. The CDR3 contains 12 residues. Germline CDR1 and CDR2: MDHEN and SYDVKM. V was cut by 4 bases and J by 2 bases, with 5 bases left in between.

The chain carries TRBV12-3 or TRBV12-4 and TRBJ1-6; D might be TRBD1 (6 bases). This CDR3 has 15 amino acids. V lost 5 bases, J lost 2 bases, and 10 bases lay in between. CDR3 protein: CASSAQGTYNSPLHF. DNA for the CDR3: TGTGCCAGCAGTGCGCAGGGGACCTATAATTCACCCCTCCACTTT.

This clonotype has just a few counts. The V and J genes are TRBV6-2 or TRBV6-3 and TRBJ2-7; 7 nucleotides line up with TRBD2. The CDR3 consists of 14 residues. V shed 8 bases and J 2 bases; nucleotides not matched to a gene: 9. CDR1 is MNHEY, CDR2 SVGEGT, per germline. CDR3 amino acids: CASGRLADTYEQYF. Written as DNA, the CDR3 is TGTGCCAGCGGGAGGCTAGCGGATACCTACGAGCAGTACTTC.

The J gene is TRBJ1-2, the V gene TRBV4-3; D is uncertain. The V end lost 1 base, the J end lost 4 bases, and 13 bases lay between the germline ends. CDR1 is LGHNA and CDR2 is YSLEER in the germline V gene. The CDR3 is 15 amino acids. The CDR3 nucleotides read TGCGCCAGCAGCCAAGGCGGTCAGGACTCCTATGGCTACACCTTC. Its protein product is CASSQGGQDSYGYTF.

This clonotype was counted a few times. This chain links TRBV29-1 with TRBJ2-5; the D gene is possibly TRBD1 (6 bases). The CDR3 runs 14 residues. Germline-derived CDR1 and CDR2 are SQVTM and ANQGSEA. With 0 bases removed from V and 2 bases from J, the gap between germline ends came to 10 bases. The CDR3 DNA is TGCAGCGTTGAAGACGGTCAGGGGCAAGAGACCCAGTACTTC. Its translation is CSVEDGQGQETQYF.

The rearrangement uses TRBV6-5 and TRBJ1-1; possibly TRBD1 for D (6 bases). Trimming left V 7 bases short and J 1 base short, with 10 bases between. Germline assignment: CDR1 MNHEY and CDR2 SVGAGI. CDR3 length: 13 residues. The CDR3 spells CASKQGRNTEAFF. The CDR3 DNA reads as TGTGCCAGCAAACAGGGACGGAACACTGAAGCTTTCTTT.

This sequence joins TRBV27 and TRBJ2-7, with a tentative D call TRBD2 (7 bases). This CDR3 comprises 14 residues. Germline V gene lookup returns CDR1 MNHEY and CDR2 SMNVEV (reference sequence). Trimming shortened V by 3 bases and J by 5 bases, and 14 bases separated the two germline ends. CDR3 nucleotides: TGTGCCAGCAGTTTGGGAGGGGGGTATAACGAGCAGTACTTC. Its protein is CASSLGGGYNEQYF.